This T cell receptor beta chain was captured in a study of blood T cell repertoires in COVID-19 (TCRdb year 2020). Some background on the complete study: Recovered participants in ImmuneRACE Cohort 3 were defined by two consecutive negative NP/OP PCR tests, clearance by a healthcare professional, or resolution of symptoms. Collaborator samples came from the United States, Italy and Spain and covered acute and convalescent phases of COVID-19. The prospective study material was composed of cDNA or gDNA derived from T cells, B-cell-depleted T cells, or PBMCs. Deeply sampled blood TCRbeta repertoires from subjects exposed to, actively infected with, or recovered from COVID-19 were included in the dataset. A freely available public database, intended as a resource for researchers studying the immune response to SARS-CoV-2, is where the repertoires were released. The samples were drawn from two sources: the first 160 participants of the ongoing ImmuneRACE study, and fewer than 1,500 subjects contributed by 6 global collaborators. A de-identified subject ID, COVID-19 status, age in years and sex were almost always included in the sample metadata. Where HLA class I and class II types were available, the types were taken from metadata supplied by the sample provider, not from assay-based typing.

The investigation overall reported the following: The amount of clinical and demographic metadata varied by source and participant and was provided uncurated.

TCRbeta CDR3 regions were amplified from genomic DNA using the immunoSEQ Assay, a bias-controlled multiplex PCR. Per the source publication's procedure: The number of nucleated cells in each sample was estimated from the amplification of reference gene primers within the assay. To quantify the absolute abundance of each unique TCRbeta CDR3 rearrangement, sequence reads were collapsed and filtered. For each sample, productive Simpson clonality was calculated as the square root of Simpson's diversity index across productive rearrangements. Imported from immuneACCESS, the table was reduced by TCRdb to in-frame sequences with V and J called. These copies leave out some clones; in studies compared against another copy, an unresolved V gene accounts for under half, and the cause of the remainder is not known. The V and J calls and clone size come from that table; D and trimming were worked out from the DNA. Counted in this sample were fewer than 200,000 clones; 70% to 90% of them appeared once. In total, the top ten clones hold 20% to 25% of the sample.

This clone showed up just a few times. No antigen is known for it. No qualities accompany the bases; no much larger clone lies one base away. Enrolling through a virtual design, the prospective study's participants ranged in age from roughly 18 to 90 years and lived across roughly 24 United States geographic areas. In the prospective study, participants were assigned to cohorts based on the clinical history participants reported in a screening survey and a study questionnaire. In the prospective study, mobile phlebotomists collected whole blood, serum and a nasopharyngeal or oropharyngeal swab from each participant. Over a roughly 2-month period, participants in the prospective study had the option of providing additional blood draws and questionnaires. Prospective study blood samples were shipped either frozen or at room temperature before DNA extraction. The TCR sequence derives from a woman aged 40 to 50 in a cohort exposed to, infected with or recovered from COVID-19 (not recorded which). Sequencing was done on a sample of PBMCs or T cells enriched from blood (not recorded which).

The CDR3 protein is CASSGREGPHEQYF. The nucleotide sequence reads as follows: TGTGCCAGCAGCGGGCGGGAGGGCCCCCACGAGCAGTACTTC. The rearranged chain carries TRBV5-4 and TRBJ2-7; 9 central nucleotides agree with TRBD2. CDR1 SGHNT and CDR2 YYREEE are derived from the germline V gene (reference sequence). V has 4 bases trimmed and J has 5 bases trimmed; junction bases matching no gene number 7. From its cysteine to its phenylalanine, the CDR3 spans 14 amino acids. Of the read, only the CDR3 DNA is kept; its 42 bases are in frame from base 1.